The 27 T cell receptor beta chains in this list originate from one sample, sequenced in a study of neurological immune-mediated disorders. In TCRdb, the 5' RACE reads were re-called with MiXCR into one record per CDR3 protein. The table shows 55,000 to 65,000 distinct CDR3 sequences, with over 3.5% occurring only once. Sequenced sample: PBMCs. These receptors were obtained from a woman in her forties or fifties with multiple sclerosis.

This clonotype has ten or more counts. The J gene is TRBJ1-1, the V gene TRBV20-1; D gene ambiguous. The ends were cut back, 2 bases at V and 0 bases at J, with 7 bases in the middle. Per the germline V gene, CDR1 is DFQATT and CDR2 is SNEGSKA (reference sequence). The length of the CDR3 is 13 residues. The CDR3 here is CSARRVVNTEAFF. The CDR3, as DNA: TGCAGTGCTAGAAGAGTTGTGAACACTGAAGCTTTCTTT.

This clonotype was picked up many times. V usage is TRBV20-1 and J usage is TRBJ2-2, with D unclear. Trimming took 6 bases from V and 0 from J, leaving 14 bases between them. CDR1 and CDR2 (germline): DFQATT, SNEGSKA (reference sequence). The CDR3 sequence is 15 residues long. This chain's CDR3 is CSAARPDPNTGELFF. The CDR3 nucleotides read TGCAGTGCCGCCCGGCCGGATCCGAACACCGGGGAGCTGTTTTTT.

This clonotype was seen at least ten times. The CDR3 coding sequence is TGTGCCAGCAGCTTTTCGACTAGCGGGCTGGGGGGAGAGACCCAGTACTTC. It translates to CASSFSTSGLGGETQYF. The rearrangement uses TRBV7-2 and TRBJ2-5; 10 bases align to TRBD2. Looked up from germline, CDR1 is SGHTA and CDR2 is FQGNSA. J lost 4 bases, V lost 3 bases, and 11 bases had no gene match. The CDR3 length is 17 residues. Drawing the rest from reference TRBV7-2 and TRBJ2-5, the complete variable domain is GAGVSQSPSNKVTEKGKDVELRCDPISGHTALYWYRQSLGQGLEFLIYFQGNSAPDKSGLPSDRFSAERTGGSVSTLTIQRTQQEDSAVYLCASSFSTSGLGGETQYFGPGTRLLVL.

Ten or more counts support this clonotype. The V gene is TRBV2, the J gene TRBJ2-1; D is perhaps TRBD2 (5 bases). Germline CDR1 and CDR2: SNHLY and FYNNEI. CDR3 length: 11 residues. With 4 bases removed from V and 14 bases from J, the gap between germline ends came to 12 bases. CDR3 sequence (DNA): TGTGCCAGCAGTGCTCTCCTCGGGGAGTTCTTC. Encoded protein: CASSALLGEFF.

This clonotype was observed many times. The chain is built from TRBV11-2 and TRBJ2-1; 8 nucleotides line up with TRBD2. There are 16 residues in the CDR3. Per the germline V gene, CDR1 is SGHAT and CDR2 is FQNNGV. Trimming removed 1 base from V and 9 bases from J; junction bases left unmatched: 11. The CDR3, as DNA: TGTGCCAGCAGCTTAGCCTTCCCGGGAGGGGGAACTGAGCAGTTCTTC. The encoded protein is CASSLAFPGGGTEQFF.

This clonotype was counted at least ten times. This sequence joins TRBV20-1 and TRBJ2-7, with 9 bases lining up with TRBD1. The germline V gene has CDR1 DFQATT and CDR2 SNEGSKA (reference sequence). This CDR3 has 13 amino acids. With 5 bases clipped from V and 3 bases from J, the junction kept 5 bases outside the gene matches. The CDR3 coding sequence is TGCAGTGCTCGCCGGGACAGGGTCTACGAGCAGTACTTC. This translates into CSARRDRVYEQYF.

This clonotype occurred many times. The V gene is TRBV29-1, the J gene TRBJ1-3; D is possibly TRBD1 (5 bases). Germline CDR1 reads SQVTM; CDR2 reads ANQGSEA. The CDR3 totals 14 residues. V was shortened by 6 bases and J by 8 bases, with 20 bases between the two germline ends. CDR3 nucleotides: TGCAGCGTGGCGCAGGGTGCGATAGGGGACACCATATATTTT. Translating it yields CSVAQGAIGDTIYF.

This clonotype came up a few times. The junction and the germline gene differ at one end; a read error may be behind it. The genes are TRBV7-2 and TRBJ1-5; D is uncertain. CDR1 and CDR2 (germline): SGHTA, FQGNSA. The CDR3 sequence is 12 residues long. The CDR3 spells CASSMVGQPQNF. For the CDR3, the DNA is TGTGCCAGTTCGATGGTGGGTCAGCCCCAGAATTTT.

In its sample, this clonotype was seen many times. In nucleotides, the CDR3 is TGTGCCATCAAGGGTGGCGGGAACTCCTACGAGCAGTACTTC. Amino acids: CAIKGGGNSYEQYF. The rearrangement joins TRBV10-3 to TRBJ2-7, with D possibly matching TRBD2 (6 bases). With 7 bases removed from V and 0 bases from J, the gap between germline ends came to 13 bases. CDR1 and CDR2 from the germline V gene are ENHRY and SYGVKD. The CDR3 covers 14 residues.

This clonotype has just a few counts. This rearrangement joins TRBV25-1 to TRBJ1-1, with a weak D call TRBD1 (6 bases). The ends were cut back, 5 bases at V and 0 bases at J, with 10 bases in the middle. Germline V gives CDR1 MGHDK, CDR2 SYGVNS. The CDR3 spans 14 residues. The chain's CDR3 is CASSKTGVNTEAFF. The CDR3 region has the DNA TGTGCCAGCAGTAAGACAGGAGTGAACACTGAAGCTTTCTTT.

At least ten counts were recorded for this clonotype. One end of the junction varies from germline; a read error may be responsible. V usage is TRBV24-1 and J usage is TRBJ1-5; perhaps TRBD1 as D (6 bases). Germline CDR1 is KGHDR and CDR2 is SFDVKD. The CDR3 is 13 amino acids. CDR3: CATQGQLDQPQNF. The CDR3 nucleotides read TGTGCCACCCAAGGACAGTTGGATCAGCCCCAGAATTTT.

This clonotype has at least ten counts. The rearrangement joins TRBV5-1 to TRBJ2-2; D uncertain. The V end was cut by 2 bases, the J end by 0 bases, with 8 bases between. The CDR3 length is 15 residues. CDR1 and CDR2 from the germline V gene are SGHRS and YFSETQ. The CDR3: CASSLSRTNTGELFF. CDR3 nucleotides: TGCGCCAGCAGCTTAAGTAGGACGAACACCGGGGAGCTGTTTTTT.

This clonotype was observed at least ten times. The chain links TRBV6-2 or TRBV6-3 to TRBJ2-7; D is unresolved. Germline V gene sequence: CDR1 MNHEY, CDR2 SVGEGT. The CDR3 is made up of 11 amino acids. V lost 5 bases and J lost 4, with 6 bases in between. The CDR3 sequence: CASSKLYEQYF. CDR3 coding DNA: TGTGCCAGCAGTAAATTGTACGAGCAGTACTTC.

This clonotype came up many times. The chain uses TRBV4-3 and TRBJ2-4; 7 bases map to TRBD1. CDR3 length: 14 residues. Germline assignment: CDR1 LGHNA and CDR2 YSLEER. The junction had 8 bases not matched to a gene; V was cut back by 4 bases and J by 8 bases. This chain's CDR3 is CASSRQTGTDIQYF. The CDR3 coding sequence is TGCGCCAGCAGCCGACAGACAGGGACAGACATTCAGTACTTC.

This clonotype has just a few counts. The chain carries TRBV25-1 and TRBJ1-2; D not resolved. The CDR3 runs to 14 residues. V lost 3 bases, J lost 6 bases, and 14 bases lay in between. The V gene's germline CDR1 is MGHDK and CDR2 SYGVNS. CDR3: CASSDAGTKDGYTF. The CDR3 nucleotides read TGTGCCAGCAGTGATGCAGGAACAAAGGATGGCTACACCTTC.

This clonotype was counted many times. V usage is TRBV27 and J usage is TRBJ1-1; no clear D. The CDR3 runs to 13 residues. Germline CDR1 and CDR2: MNHEY and SMNVEV (reference sequence). Trimming stripped 2 bases from V and 1 base from J, with 5 bases between. CDR3 in DNA: TGTGCCAGCAGTTTAAGGCGGAACACTGAAGCTTTCTTT. Its protein is CASSLRRNTEAFF.

This clonotype was observed at least ten times. The chain has TRBV5-6 and TRBJ2-3; 7 nucleotides match TRBD2. Per germline, CDR1 SGHDT and CDR2 YYEEEE. Trimming took 3 bases from V and 1 from J; bases not matched to a gene: 5. The CDR3 is 15 amino acids. The CDR3 DNA follows: TGTGCCAGCAGCTATGCGGGAGAGCGCACAGATACGCAGTATTTT. Protein product: CASSYAGERTDTQYF.

V and J are TRBV12-5 and TRBJ2-5; 10 bases line up with TRBD1. Germline V gene sequence: CDR1 LGHNT, CDR2 FRNRAP. J was trimmed by 4 bases and V by 5 bases; bases with no gene match: 4. The CDR3 has 14 residues. As DNA, the CDR3 is TGTGCTAGTGGTCCCGGGACAGGGGTAGAGACCCAGTACTTC. Amino acid sequence: CASGPGTGVETQYF.

In this sample, this clonotype turned up a few times. The genes are TRBV5-1 and TRBJ2-5; the D gene could be TRBD1 or TRBD2 (6 bases each). CDR1 is SGHRS, CDR2 YFSETQ, per germline. The germline V and J ends were trimmed by 4 bases and 5 bases, with 12 bases remaining between them. The CDR3 has 13 residues. The CDR3 region is CASSGRQGETQYF. Here the CDR3 DNA reads TGCGCCAGCAGCGGGAGGCAGGGGGAGACCCAGTACTTC.

This clonotype was observed at least ten times. This chain links TRBV5-1 with TRBJ2-1; 9 bases fit TRBD2. Germline CDR1 is SGHRS and CDR2 is YFSETQ. This CDR3 is built from 16 residues. Losses at the gene ends were 2 bases for V and 2 bases for J; bases not matched to a gene: 5. The CDR3 DNA sequence: TGCGCCAGCAGCTTTAACCTAGCGGGACCCTACAATGAGCAGTTCTTC. Its translation is CASSFNLAGPYNEQFF.

V usage is TRBV12-3 or TRBV12-4 and J usage is TRBJ2-7; D gene unclear. This CDR3 has 12 residues. V lost 2 bases to trimming and J lost 5 bases, with 7 bases between them. CDR3 coding DNA: TGTGCCAGCAGTTTAACAGTTCACGAGCAGTACTTC. Encoded protein: CASSLTVHEQYF.

For this clonotype: An end of the junction does not agree with germline; a read error may underlie this. This chain links TRBV9 with TRBJ1-5, with unresolved D. Germline lookup yields CDR1 SGDLS and CDR2 YYNGEE. This CDR3 is 15 amino acids long. CDR3 in DNA: TGTGCCAGCAGCGTAGACCCATTTGCCATCCAGCCCCAGAATTTT. Its translation: CASSVDPFAIQPQNF.

This clonotype was recorded many times. V is TRBV5-5 and J is TRBJ1-2, with unresolved D. The CDR3 contains 15 residues. In germline, CDR1 is SGHKS, CDR2 YYEKEE (reference sequence). The V end was cut by 4 bases, the J end by 4 bases, with 17 bases between. In nucleotides, the CDR3 is TGTGCCAGCAGCCCCGACGGACGGATAGGCTATGGCTACACCTTC. Translating it yields CASSPDGRIGYGYTF.

There are many counts of this clonotype. This CDR3 is CASSYPGVWNEQFF. The DNA of the CDR3 is TGTGCCAGCAGCTACCCGGGGGTTTGGAATGAGCAGTTCTTC. The chain combines TRBV5-8 with TRBJ2-1, with D perhaps matching TRBD2 (6 bases). V was clipped by 3 bases and J by 7 bases, with 14 bases between them. CDR3 length: 14 residues. Germline CDR1 SGHTS, CDR2 YDEGEE. The entire variable domain, with the rest obtained from reference TRBV5-8 and TRBJ2-1, is as follows: EAGVTQSPTHLIKTRGQQATLRCSPISGHTSVYWYQQALGLGLQFLLWYDEGEERNRGNFPPRFSGRQFPNYSSELNVNALELEDSALYLCASSYPGVWNEQFFGPGTRLTVL.

In its sample, this clonotype was seen many times. The CDR3 region has the DNA TGCGCCAGCAGCTTAGAACAGGGAGGCGGCTACACCTTC. This translates into CASSLEQGGGYTF. The chain recombines TRBV5-1 with TRBJ1-2, with D possibly TRBD1 on 6 matching bases. The CDR3 length is 13 residues. The germline V gene encodes CDR1 SGHRS and CDR2 YFSETQ. The V end was cut by 2 bases, the J end by 8 bases, with 13 bases between.

This clonotype was seen at least ten times. The chain employs TRBV20-1 and TRBJ2-4; 7 bases align to TRBD2. Germline V gives CDR1 DFQATT, CDR2 SNEGSKA (reference sequence). This CDR3 has 14 amino acids. V was pared by 2 bases and J by 8 bases, with 9 bases of the junction left unmatched. The CDR3 nucleotides read TGCAGTGCTAGACGCGGGAGTCGTGGAGACATTCAGTACTTC. Encoded protein: CSARRGSRGDIQYF.

This clonotype was picked up many times. The gene calls are TRBV12-3 or TRBV12-4 and TRBJ1-6, with unresolved D. V lost 1 base and J lost 14, with 9 bases in between. The CDR3 runs to 12 residues. In DNA, the CDR3 is TGTGCCAGCAGTTTAGAGCCCCCCGCCCTCCACTTT. It yields the protein CASSLEPPALHF.